This is a list of T cell receptor beta chains from one sample in a study of OX40 agonist ivuxolimab in advanced cancers. Generated by immunoSEQ multiplex PCR, the TCRdb table keeps only in-frame clones and is missing some. The table records around 77,000 clones, around nine tenths of them present only once. The sample was CD4+ or CD8+ T cells sorted from blood, taken in a trial of the OX40 agonist ivuxolimab. These receptors all stem from an adult with an advanced solid tumor such as melanoma, head and neck, liver or kidney cancer. The CDR3 runs from the conserved cysteine through the conserved F or W. The order of the fields is V gene, D gene, J gene, clone size, CDR3 protein, CDR3 DNA. D genes are given only for firm matches. Where a row states a size, it is once, few, many or the class of an expanded clone; other rows omit it.

>TRBV9|NA|TRBJ1-1|once
CASSENAADTEAFF
TGTGCCAGCAGCGAAAACGCAGCGGACACTGAAGCTTTCTTT
>TRBV4-1|TRBD2|TRBJ2-3|NA
CASSHSPGLDTDTQYF
TGCGCCAGCAGCCACTCACCGGGACTAGATACAGATACGCAGTATTTT
>TRBV5-5|NA|TRBJ2-1|NA
CASSIWTTDYNEQFF
TGTGCCAGCAGCATATGGACTACCGATTACAATGAGCAGTTCTTC
>TRBV7-9|NA|TRBJ2-6|NA
CASSPISGANVLTF
TGTGCCAGCAGTCCGATCTCTGGGGCCAACGTCCTGACTTTC
>TRBV7-2|NA|TRBJ2-7|NA
CASSLATLYEQYF
TGTGCCAGCAGCTTAGCCACTCTGTACGAGCAGTACTTC
>TRBV15|NA|TRBJ1-1|once
CATSRDRADWGNTEAFF
TGTGCCACCAGCAGAGATCGGGCTGACTGGGGGAACACTGAAGCTTTCTTT
>TRBV19|TRBD2|TRBJ2-7|NA
CASSSSGGEYEQYF
TGTGCCAGTAGTTCTAGCGGGGGGGAATACGAGCAGTACTTC
>TRBV19|NA|TRBJ2-2|NA
CASSITNTGELFF
TGTGCCAGTAGTATTACCAACACCGGGGAGCTGTTTTTT
>TRBV5-1|NA|TRBJ1-4|NA
CASSLGRGNEKLFF
TGCGCCAGCAGCTTGGGGAGGGGGAATGAAAAACTGTTTTTT
>TRBV27|TRBD1|TRBJ1-4|NA
CASSFYRGSTNEKLFF
TGTGCCAGCAGTTTCTACAGGGGGTCGACTAATGAAAAACTGTTTTTT
>TRBV27|NA|TRBJ1-1|NA
CASSPSLTTEAFF
TGTGCCAGCAGCCCCAGCTTAACCACTGAAGCTTTCTTT
>TRBV13|NA|TRBJ2-7|NA
CASSPPSSYEQYF
TGTGCCAGCAGCCCCCCAAGTTCCTACGAGCAGTACTTC
>TRBV5-3|TRBD1|TRBJ1-6|NA
CARSLDRDPDSYNSPLHF
TGTGCCAGAAGCCTTGACAGGGACCCCGACTCCTATAATTCACCCCTCCACTTT
>TRBV4-3|NA|TRBJ1-1|NA
CASSWEGATEAFF
TGCGCCAGCAGCTGGGAGGGAGCCACTGAAGCTTTCTTT
>TRBV4-1|TRBD1|TRBJ1-6|NA
CASSQGTGYANSPLHF
TGCGCCAGCAGCCAAGGGACAGGGTACGCTAATTCACCCCTCCACTTT
>TRBV27|NA|TRBJ1-2|NA
CASSLSARDYGYTF
TGTGCCAGCAGTTTATCGGCCAGGGACTATGGCTACACCTTC
>TRBV19|NA|TRBJ1-1|NA
CASSIGGMNTEAFF
TGTGCCAGTAGTATAGGCGGGATGAACACTGAAGCTTTCTTT
>TRBV5-1|NA|TRBJ1-1|NA
CASSPDIVTEAFF
TGCGCCAGCAGCCCCGACATCGTAACTGAAGCTTTCTTT
>TRBV7-9|NA|TRBJ2-3|NA
CASSLGTQVVTDTQYF
TGTGCCAGCAGCTTGGGGACACAGGTTGTGACAGATACGCAGTATTTT
>TRBV6-1|NA|TRBJ2-3|NA
CASSEGPGAPGTDTQYF
TGTGCCAGCAGTGAAGGGCCGGGGGCGCCGGGCACAGATACGCAGTATTTT
>TRBV2|TRBD2|TRBJ2-7|NA
CASSEGAGAYEQYF
TGTGCCAGCAGTGAAGGTGCGGGGGCCTACGAGCAGTACTTC
>TRBV6-1|NA|TRBJ2-1|NA
CASSFPPSYNEQFF
TGTGCCAGCAGTTTCCCTCCGAGCTACAATGAGCAGTTCTTC
>TRBV11-2|NA|TRBJ1-2|once
CASSQIGTDGYTF
TGTGCCAGCAGCCAAATTGGGACGGATGGCTACACCTTC
>TRBV7-8|TRBD1|TRBJ2-7|NA
CASSGQGGTYEQYF
TGTGCCAGCAGCGGACAGGGTGGAACCTACGAGCAGTACTTC
>TRBV9|NA|TRBJ1-3|NA
CASSATSSDTIYF
TGTGCCAGCAGCGCCACTTCGTCGGACACCATATATTTT
>TRBV7-2|NA|TRBJ2-7|NA
CASSLVAWDTTYEQYF
TGTGCCAGCAGCTTAGTGGCTTGGGACACTACCTACGAGCAGTACTTC
>TRBV7-3|TRBD1|TRBJ1-1|NA
CASSLGTGMYTEAFF
TGTGCCAGCAGCCTTGGGACAGGGATGTACACTGAAGCTTTCTTT
>TRBV29-1|NA|TRBJ2-6|once
CSVEVAGSLGSGANVLTF
TGCAGCGTTGAAGTGGCTGGGTCCTTGGGCTCTGGGGCCAACGTCCTGACTTTC
>TRBV7-9|TRBD1|TRBJ2-7|NA
CASSPLTGFYEQYF
TGTGCCAGCAGCCCGCTGACAGGGTTCTACGAGCAGTACTTC
>TRBV11-2|TRBD1|TRBJ2-1|once
CASSPGGSNYNEQFF
TGTGCCAGCAGCCCAGGGGGCTCGAACTACAATGAGCAGTTCTTC
>TRBV14|NA|TRBJ1-2|NA
CASSQARDPYGYTF
TGTGCCAGCAGCCAGGCCAGGGACCCCTATGGCTACACCTTC
>TRBV27|NA|TRBJ2-3|NA
CASSHVDSTDTQYF
TGTGCCAGCAGTCACGTAGACAGCACAGATACGCAGTATTTT
>TRBV29-1|TRBD1|TRBJ1-1|few
CSVWTGRTEAFF
TGCAGCGTCTGGACAGGGCGGACTGAAGCTTTCTTT
>TRBV18|TRBD2|TRBJ2-1|NA
CASSPKTSADNEQFF
TGTGCCAGCTCACCAAAGACTAGCGCCGACAATGAGCAGTTCTTC
>TRBV15|TRBD1|TRBJ2-7|NA
CATSRSGTGGYEQYF
TGTGCCACCAGCAGAAGCGGGACAGGGGGCTACGAGCAGTACTTC
>TRBV19|NA|TRBJ1-1|NA
CASSNGNTEAFF
TGTGCCAGTAGCAACGGGAACACTGAAGCTTTCTTT
>TRBV19|TRBD2|TRBJ2-7|once
CASSAGLGVYDEQYF
TGTGCCAGTAGTGCGGGACTAGGGGTATACGACGAGCAGTACTTC
>TRBV19|TRBD1|TRBJ1-5|few
CATYSAPGQSNQPQHF
TGTGCCACCTACTCCGCTCCGGGACAGAGCAATCAGCCCCAGCATTTT
>TRBV11-2|NA|TRBJ1-1|NA
CASSPDSNTEAFF
TGTGCCAGCAGCCCCGACAGTAACACTGAAGCTTTCTTT
>TRBV5-1|NA|TRBJ2-7|NA
CASSPEREISYEQYF
TGCGCCAGCAGCCCAGAACGGGAAATCTCCTACGAGCAGTACTTC
>TRBV6-6|NA|TRBJ1-1|NA
CASSYSGSVMNTEAFF
TGTGCCAGCAGTTACTCAGGGAGCGTGATGAACACTGAAGCTTTCTTT
>TRBV10-3|NA|TRBJ2-3|NA
CAISESGSTDTQYF
TGTGCCATCAGTGAATCCGGGTCCACAGATACGCAGTATTTT